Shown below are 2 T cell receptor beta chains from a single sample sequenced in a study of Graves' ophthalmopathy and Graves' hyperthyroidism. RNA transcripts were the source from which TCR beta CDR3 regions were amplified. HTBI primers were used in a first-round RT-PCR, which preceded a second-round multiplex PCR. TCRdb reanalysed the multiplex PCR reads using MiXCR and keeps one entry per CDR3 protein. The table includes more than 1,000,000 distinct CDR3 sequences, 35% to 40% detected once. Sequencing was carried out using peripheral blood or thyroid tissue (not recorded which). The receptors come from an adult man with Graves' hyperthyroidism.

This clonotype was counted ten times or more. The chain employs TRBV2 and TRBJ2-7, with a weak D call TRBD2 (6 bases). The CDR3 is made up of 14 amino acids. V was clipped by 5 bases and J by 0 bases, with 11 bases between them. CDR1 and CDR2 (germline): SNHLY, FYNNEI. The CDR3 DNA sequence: TGTGCCAGCAGTCCGGGACTGAGCTCCTACGAGCAGTACTTC. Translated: CASSPGLSSYEQYF.

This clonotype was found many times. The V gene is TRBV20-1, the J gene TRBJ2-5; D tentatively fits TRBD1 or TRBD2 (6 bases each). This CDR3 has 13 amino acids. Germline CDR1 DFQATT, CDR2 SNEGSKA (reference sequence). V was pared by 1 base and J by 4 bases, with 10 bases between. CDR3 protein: CSARVGGPETQYF. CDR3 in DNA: TGCAGTGCTAGAGTCGGGGGCCCAGAGACCCAGTACTTC.